Listed here are 28 T cell receptor beta chains from one sample, sequenced in a study of shared clonotypes between healthy human individuals. Terminally differentiated effector memory CD45RA+ cells were left out of the naive CD8 fraction, which was CD45RO-negative and positively selected for CCR7. Here immunoSEQ multiplex PCR was the method, and the copy in TCRdb shows in-frame clones only, minus some. The data contain millions of clones, approximately 94% of them singletons. Material: naive CD8+ T cells sorted from blood. All receptors derive from a man younger than 35 in good health.

The V and J genes are TRBV29-1 and TRBJ2-7, with 12 positions matching TRBD1. This CDR3 has 13 amino acids. With 1 base clipped from V and 7 bases from J, the junction kept 2 bases outside the gene matches. Germline V gene lookup returns CDR1 SQVTM and CDR2 ANQGSEA. The DNA for the CDR3 is TGCAGCGTTGAAGGGGACAGGGGGCAAGAGCAGTACTTC. Its translation: CSVEGDRGQEQYF.

The chain couples TRBV27 to TRBJ2-3; D gene unclear. V lost 1 base and J lost 1, with 12 bases in between. Germline CDR1 is MNHEY and CDR2 is SMNVEV (reference sequence). The CDR3 has 16 residues. The CDR3 sequence: CASSLLTPDGTDTQYF. Here the CDR3 DNA reads TGTGCCAGCAGTTTATTGACTCCGGACGGCACAGATACGCAGTATTTT.

In nucleotides, the CDR3 is TGTGCCAGCAGCAAAGGTATCAACCCGAGAGTGGATACGCAGTATTTT. This encodes CASSKGINPRVDTQYF. The rearrangement uses TRBV21-1 and TRBJ2-3; TRBD2, as called in the table, went unchecked against the DNA. TRBV21-1 is flagged as a pseudogene. The CDR3 is made up of 16 amino acids.

This clone has only one observation. This chain uses TRBV4-3 with TRBJ1-6; unclear D gene. V was trimmed by 0 bases and J by 10 bases, leaving 13 bases between them. This CDR3 is 15 amino acids long. Germline lookup yields CDR1 LGHNA and CDR2 YSLEER. CDR3 sequence (DNA): TGCGCCAGCAGCCAAGATCTCTATATAGGCTCACCCCTCCACTTT. Protein product: CASSQDLYIGSPLHF.

The chain employs TRBV9 and TRBJ2-1; no firm D call. The germline V gene encodes CDR1 SGDLS and CDR2 YYNGEE. V was clipped by 8 bases and J by 3 bases, with 12 bases between them. The CDR3 length is 13 residues. CDR3: CASSHVSYNEQFF. For the CDR3, the DNA is TGTGCCAGTTCTCATGTTAGCTACAATGAGCAGTTCTTC.

Details on this clone: Other DNA sequences in this specimen translate into the identical CDR3. The chain employs TRBV29-1 and TRBJ1-1; TRBD1 matches 10 bases. V trimming: 3 bases; J trimming: 8 bases; junction bases outside the gene matches: 6. CDR3 length equals 13 residues. Germline-derived CDR1 and CDR2 are SQVTM and ANQGSEA. In nucleotides, the CDR3 is TGCAGCGTTGAGGGACAGGGGAAGTCCGAAGCTTTCTTT. Protein product: CSVEGQGKSEAFF.

The table lists this clone with a count of one. The sample contains more than one DNA sequence encoding this CDR3. The chain has TRBV29-1 and TRBJ2-7; maybe TRBD1 (6 bases). V was shortened by 5 bases and J by 4 bases, with 15 bases between the two germline ends. The germline V gene has CDR1 SQVTM and CDR2 ANQGSEA. The CDR3 has 13 amino acids. DNA for the CDR3: TGCAGCGTTTCCGGAACAGGGCTTTACGAGCAGTACTTC. This encodes CSVSGTGLYEQYF.

The chain links TRBV9 to TRBJ2-7; D possibly corresponds to TRBD1 (5 bases). Trimming pared 0 bases from V and 5 bases from J, leaving 15 bases between. Germline V gene data show CDR1 as SGDLS and CDR2 as YYNGEE. CDR3 length equals 15 residues. CDR3 sequence: CASSVGFGAVNEQYF. DNA of the CDR3: TGTGCCAGCAGCGTAGGATTTGGGGCAGTCAACGAGCAGTACTTC.

With respect to this clone: Distinct nucleotide sequences in the sample also encode this CDR3. The gene calls are TRBV9 and TRBJ2-5; possible D gene TRBD2, 5 bases. The V end lost 0 bases, the J end lost 2 bases, and 8 bases lay between the germline ends. The CDR3 runs to 14 residues. Germline V gene sequence: CDR1 SGDLS, CDR2 YYNGEE. CDR3 sequence: CASSVDGSQETQYF. The CDR3 coding sequence is TGTGCCAGCAGCGTAGATGGGAGTCAAGAGACCCAGTACTTC.

The chain is built from TRBV7-9 and TRBJ2-4; maybe TRBD1 (5 bases). Looked up from germline, CDR1 is SEHNR and CDR2 is FQNEAQ (reference sequence). The CDR3 extends over 16 amino acids. V shed 5 bases and J shed 3 bases, with 17 bases lying between them. In nucleotides, the CDR3 is TGTGCCAGCAGCCCCTTGCTGGGGCTCGGCAAAAACATTCAGTACTTC. Its protein is CASSPLLGLGKNIQYF.

This chain joins TRBV4-3 and TRBJ2-1; D is unresolved. The germline V gene has CDR1 LGHNA and CDR2 YSLEER. The CDR3 is 15 residues long. Trimming shortened V by 4 bases and J by 4 bases, and 14 bases separated the two germline ends. CDR3 DNA: TGCGCCAGCAGCCCGGACCCGGGTCCGTACAATGAGCAGTTCTTC. It codes for CASSPDPGPYNEQFF.

Regarding this clone: Distinct nucleotide sequences in the sample also encode this CDR3. The chain employs TRBV5-1 and TRBJ2-7; 14 bases map to TRBD2. V lost 4 bases to trimming and J lost 5 bases; unmatched junction nucleotides: 5. This CDR3 has 15 amino acids. CDR1 is SGHRS and CDR2 is YFSETQ in the germline V gene. The DNA of the CDR3 is TGCGCCAGCAGCCTCGGGACTAGCGGGAGCCACGAGCAGTACTTC. It specifies CASSLGTSGSHEQYF.

In this sample, this clone turned up once. J is TRBJ2-7 and V is TRBV5-6; maybe TRBD1 (6 bases). The CDR3 loop spans 16 amino acids. Trimming took 1 base from V and 5 from J, leaving 19 bases between them. Germline lookup yields CDR1 SGHDT and CDR2 YYEEEE. The CDR3 is CASSLSPGAGRDEQYF. The CDR3 coding sequence is TGTGCCAGCAGCTTGTCCCCAGGGGCAGGTCGCGACGAGCAGTACTTC.

The genes are TRBV4-3 and TRBJ2-7; D not certain. The length of the CDR3 is 14 residues. Germline V gives CDR1 LGHNA, CDR2 YSLEER. Trimming stripped 3 bases from V and 3 bases from J, with 12 bases between. CDR3: CASSQAVEGYEQYF. CDR3 coding DNA: TGCGCCAGCAGCCAGGCGGTGGAAGGCTACGAGCAGTACTTC.

The chain couples TRBV6-1 to TRBJ1-6; no definite D call. This CDR3 comprises 14 residues. Trimming cost V 2 bases and J 9 bases, with 11 bases left between them. In germline, CDR1 is MNHNS, CDR2 SASEGT. The CDR3 protein is CASSEPVYGSPLHF. CDR3 coding DNA: TGTGCCAGCAGTGAACCAGTTTACGGTTCACCCCTCCACTTT.

The V call is TRBV9, the J call TRBJ2-1, with a tentative D call TRBD2 (7 bases). CDR3 length: 17 residues. V lost 3 bases to trimming and J lost 0 bases, with 16 bases between them. In germline, CDR1 is SGDLS, CDR2 YYNGEE. The CDR3 sequence is CASSGTGGGSSYNEQFF. The CDR3 coding sequence is TGTGCCAGCAGCGGAACCGGGGGCGGGAGCTCCTACAATGAGCAGTTCTTC.

Concerning this clone: Other nucleotide sequences in the sample specify the same CDR3. The chain joins TRBV7-9 to TRBJ2-2; D remains unclear. With 0 bases removed from V and 6 bases from J, the gap between germline ends came to 2 bases. The CDR3 extends over 12 amino acids. Per germline, CDR1 SEHNR and CDR2 FQNEAQ (reference sequence). This CDR3 reads CASSLAAGELFF. CDR3 DNA sequence: TGTGCCAGCAGCTTAGCTGCCGGGGAGCTGTTTTTT. Looking up the rest from reference TRBV7-9 and TRBJ2-2 gives the full variable domain: DTGVSQNPRHKITKRGQNVTFRCDPISEHNRLYWYRQTLGQGPEFLTYFQNEAQLEKSRLLSDRFSAERPKGSFSTLEIQRTEQGDSAMYLCASSLAAGELFFGEGSRLTVL.

The rearrangement links TRBV6-1 to TRBJ2-1; 9 bases match TRBD1. There are 15 residues in the CDR3. Germline CDR1 is MNHNS and CDR2 is SASEGT. V shed 2 bases, J shed 6 bases, and the junction held 5 bases outside the gene matches. Here the CDR3 reads CASSEFTGGPNEQFF. Here the CDR3 DNA reads TGTGCCAGCAGTGAATTTACAGGGGGCCCCAATGAGCAGTTCTTC.

This clone was detected once. J is TRBJ2-7 and V is TRBV4-1; TRBD1 matches at 8 bases. This CDR3 region has 16 residues. The junction had 11 bases not matched to a gene; V was cut back by 3 bases and J by 4 bases. The V gene's germline CDR1 is MGHRA and CDR2 YSYEKL. CDR3 sequence reads: CASSHAPGQVRYEQYF. The CDR3 DNA sequence: TGCGCCAGCAGCCACGCTCCGGGACAGGTACGATACGAGCAGTACTTC.

The chain uses TRBV27 and TRBJ1-1; D is unclear. V lost 7 bases and J lost 1, with 13 bases in between. The CDR3 contains 14 residues. Germline V gene sequence: CDR1 MNHEY, CDR2 SMNVEV (reference sequence). In DNA, the CDR3 is TGTGCCAGCACCTCGGTTGGAGCGAACACTGAAGCTTTCTTT. Translating gives CASTSVGANTEAFF.

The chain recombines TRBV19 with TRBJ1-2; no definite D call. There are 14 residues in the CDR3. Germline assignment: CDR1 LNHDA and CDR2 SQIVND (reference sequence). Trimming shortened V by 4 bases and J by 0 bases, and 9 bases separated the two germline ends. CDR3 nucleotides: TGTGCCAGTAGTAGCTCCGTGGCTAACTATGGCTACACCTTC. Translating it yields CASSSSVANYGYTF.

This clone was observed once. The chain joins TRBV10-3 to TRBJ1-4, with 7 bases matching TRBD1. The CDR3 is made up of 14 amino acids. Germline lookup yields CDR1 ENHRY and CDR2 SYGVKD. Germline trimming cut 3 bases from V and 7 bases from J; bases unmatched to any gene: 5. The CDR3 DNA follows: TGTGCCATCAGTGATGAAGCAGGGGGTGAAAAACTGTTTTTT. Its protein is CAISDEAGGEKLFF.

The V call is TRBV4-1, the J call TRBJ1-4; D gene uncertain. V shed 2 bases and J shed 6 bases, with 10 bases lying between them. Per the germline V gene, CDR1 is MGHRA and CDR2 is YSYEKL. The CDR3 covers 14 residues. The CDR3 protein is CASSQSWGDEKLFF. CDR3 bases: TGCGCCAGCAGCCAATCATGGGGAGATGAAAAACTGTTTTTT.

This chain connects TRBV18 to TRBJ1-4; 7 positions match TRBD1. Germline CDR1 KGHSH, CDR2 LQKENI. V was pared by 0 bases and J by 4 bases, with 5 bases of the junction left unmatched. The CDR3 has 16 amino acids. CDR3 in amino acids: CASSPPPQGVNEKLFF. The CDR3 DNA sequence: TGTGCCAGCTCACCACCACCGCAGGGGGTTAATGAAAAACTGTTTTTT.

This clone was recorded once. The chain employs TRBV5-5 and TRBJ1-2, with D hard to call. The germline V gene encodes CDR1 SGHKS and CDR2 YYEKEE (reference sequence). Trimming removed 2 bases from V and 2 bases from J, with 13 bases in between. The CDR3 is 15 residues long. This CDR3 reads CASSFFRGINYGYTF. CDR3 in DNA: TGTGCCAGCAGCTTTTTCCGGGGAATCAACTATGGCTACACCTTC. Full variable domain (outside the CDR3, taken from reference TRBV5-5 and TRBJ1-2): DAGVTQSPTHLIKTRGQQVTLRCSPISGHKSVSWYQQVLGQGPQFIFQYYEKEERGRGNFPDRFSARQFPNYSSELNVNALLLGDSALYLCASSFFRGINYGYTFGSGTRLTVV.

This chain joins TRBV27 and TRBJ2-5; possibly TRBD2 for D (6 bases). Trimming removed 3 bases from V and 1 base from J, with 12 bases in between. Germline CDR1 is MNHEY and CDR2 is SMNVEV (reference sequence). This CDR3 contains 15 residues. CDR3 amino acids: CASSFGRESQETQYF. DNA for the CDR3: TGTGCCAGCAGTTTTGGCCGGGAGTCCCAAGAGACCCAGTACTTC.

The V and J genes are TRBV27 and TRBJ2-1; 7 nucleotides agree with TRBD2. V shed 6 bases and J 4 bases; nucleotides not matched to a gene: 12. The CDR3 covers 16 residues. Germline V gives CDR1 MNHEY, CDR2 SMNVEV (reference sequence). CDR3 protein: CASSLAWGGFYNEQFF. The CDR3 DNA follows: TGTGCCAGCAGCCTCGCCTGGGGAGGGTTTTACAATGAGCAGTTCTTC.

The rearrangement joins TRBV13 to TRBJ1-1, with D perhaps matching TRBD1 (5 bases). The CDR3 totals 12 residues. Looked up from germline, CDR1 is PRHDT and CDR2 is FYEKMQ (reference sequence). The V gene lost 6 bases and the J gene lost 5 bases, with 10 bases spanning the gap. Written as DNA, the CDR3 is TGTGCCAGCAGACAGGATAGAACTGAAGCTTTCTTT. This sequence encodes CASRQDRTEAFF.